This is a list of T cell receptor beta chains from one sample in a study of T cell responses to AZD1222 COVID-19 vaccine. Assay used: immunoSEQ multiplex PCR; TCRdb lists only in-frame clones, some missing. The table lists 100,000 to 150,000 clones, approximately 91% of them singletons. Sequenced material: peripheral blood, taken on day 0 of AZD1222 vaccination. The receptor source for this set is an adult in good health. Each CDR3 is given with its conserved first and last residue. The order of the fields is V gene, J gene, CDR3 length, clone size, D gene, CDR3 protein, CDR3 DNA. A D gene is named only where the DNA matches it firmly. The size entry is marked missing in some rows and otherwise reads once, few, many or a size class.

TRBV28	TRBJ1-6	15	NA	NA	CASRATVPYNSPLHF	TGTGCCAGCAGAGCGACAGTCCCCTATAATTCACCCCTCCACTTT
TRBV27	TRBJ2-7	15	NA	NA	CASSFPLQATYEQYF	TGTGCCAGCAGTTTTCCCCTGCAGGCTACCTACGAGCAGTACTTC
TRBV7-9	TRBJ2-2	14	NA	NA	CASSPDSPSGELFF	TGTGCCAGCAGCCCCGACAGCCCGTCCGGGGAGCTGTTTTTT
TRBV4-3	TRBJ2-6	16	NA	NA	CASSLLQGAGANVLTF	TGCGCCAGCAGCTTATTACAGGGAGCTGGGGCCAACGTCCTGACTTTC
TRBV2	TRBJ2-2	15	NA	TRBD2	CASSSGGGPTGELFF	TGTGCCAGCTCTTCCGGGGGGGGGCCCACCGGGGAGCTGTTTTTT
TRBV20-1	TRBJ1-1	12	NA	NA	CSASDWSTEAFF	TGCAGTGCTAGTGATTGGAGCACTGAAGCTTTCTTT
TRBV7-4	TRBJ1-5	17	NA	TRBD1	CASSASTGVGGNQPQHF	TGTGCCAGCAGCGCCTCAACAGGGGTGGGGGGCAATCAGCCCCAGCATTTT
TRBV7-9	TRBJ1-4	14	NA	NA	CASSLEFKLEKLFF	TGTGCCAGCAGCTTAGAATTTAAGTTGGAAAAACTGTTTTTT
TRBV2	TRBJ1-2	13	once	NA	CASSVLGGYGYTF	TGTGCCAGCAGTGTATTGGGAGGGTATGGCTACACCTTC
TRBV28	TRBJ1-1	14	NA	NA	CASSFKGMSTEAFF	TGTGCCAGCAGTTTTAAGGGAATGAGCACTGAAGCTTTCTTT
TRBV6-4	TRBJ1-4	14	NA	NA	CASSDDRSNEKLFF	TGTGCCAGCAGTGACGACAGATCTAATGAAAAACTGTTTTTT
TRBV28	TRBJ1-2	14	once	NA	CASSLRTFNYGYTF	TGTGCCAGCAGTTTAAGGACTTTTAACTATGGCTACACCTTC
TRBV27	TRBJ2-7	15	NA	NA	CASGLQVVALGEQYF	TGTGCCAGCGGTCTTCAGGTAGTGGCCCTTGGGGAGCAGTACTTC
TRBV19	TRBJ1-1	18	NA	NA	CASSIKGGRLPMNTEAFF	TGTGCCAGTAGTATAAAAGGTGGGAGACTCCCTATGAACACTGAAGCTTTCTTT
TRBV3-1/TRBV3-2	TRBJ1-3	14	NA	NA	CASSSRHSGNTIYF	TGTGCCAGCAGCTCCCGACACTCTGGAAACACCATATATTTT
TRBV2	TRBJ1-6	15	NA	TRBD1	CASSARQGPNSPLHF	TGTGCCAGCAGCGCCCGACAGGGGCCCAATTCACCCCTCCACTTT
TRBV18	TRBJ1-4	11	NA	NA	CASGLAEKLFF	TGTGCCAGTGGATTGGCGGAAAAACTGTTTTTT
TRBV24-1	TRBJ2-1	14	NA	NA	CANPPRDSYNEQFF	TGTGCCAACCCCCCTCGGGACTCCTACAATGAGCAGTTCTTC
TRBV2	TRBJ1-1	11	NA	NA	CASSGLFEAFF	TGTGCCAGCAGTGGGTTATTTGAAGCTTTCTTT
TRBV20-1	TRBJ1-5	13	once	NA	CSASWGGGQPQHF	TGCAGTGCTAGTTGGGGGGGAGGTCAGCCCCAGCATTTT
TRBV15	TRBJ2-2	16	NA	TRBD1	CATSPFTGANTGELFF	TGTGCCACCAGCCCATTTACAGGGGCGAACACCGGGGAGCTGTTTTTT
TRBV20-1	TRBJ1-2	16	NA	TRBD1	CSASPPSQGPNYGYTF	TGCAGTGCTAGTCCCCCCTCACAGGGGCCTAACTATGGCTACACCTTC
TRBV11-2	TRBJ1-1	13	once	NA	CASSLEFSGVAFF	TGTGCCAGCAGCTTAGAGTTTTCAGGGGTGGCTTTCTTT
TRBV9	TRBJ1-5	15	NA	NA	CASSVDPSGNQPQHF	TGTGCCAGCAGCGTAGACCCCTCAGGCAATCAGCCCCAGCATTTT
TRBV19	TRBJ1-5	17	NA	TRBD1	CASKRGADRDSNQPQHF	TGTGCCAGTAAGCGGGGGGCAGACAGGGATAGCAATCAGCCCCAGCATTTT
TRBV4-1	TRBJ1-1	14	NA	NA	CASSQVTQNTEAFF	TGCGCCAGCAGCCAAGTGACGCAGAACACTGAAGCTTTCTTT
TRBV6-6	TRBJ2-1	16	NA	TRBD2	CASTTSGTSGYNEQFF	TGTGCCAGCACCACGTCCGGGACTAGCGGATACAATGAGCAGTTCTTC
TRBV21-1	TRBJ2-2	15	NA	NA	CASSMRTGEHRGAVF	TGTGCCAGCAGCATGCGGACAGGGGAACACCGGGGAGCTGTTTTT
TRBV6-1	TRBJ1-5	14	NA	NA	CASSEGRENQPQHF	TGTGCCAGCAGTGAAGGGAGGGAGAATCAGCCCCAGCATTTT
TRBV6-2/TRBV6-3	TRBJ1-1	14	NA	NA	CASSYTFPSTEAFF	TGTGCCAGCAGTTACACGTTTCCGAGCACTGAAGCTTTCTTT
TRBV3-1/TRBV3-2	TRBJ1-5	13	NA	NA	CASSQDLNQPQHF	TGTGCCAGCAGCCAAGACCTGAATCAGCCCCAGCATTTT
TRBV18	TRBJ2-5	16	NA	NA	CASSPPLKMLGETQYF	TGTGCCAGCTCACCCCCCCTAAAGATGCTGGGAGAGACCCAGTACTTC
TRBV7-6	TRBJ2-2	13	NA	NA	CASRGENTGELFF	TGTGCCAGCAGAGGTGAAAACACCGGGGAGCTGTTTTTT
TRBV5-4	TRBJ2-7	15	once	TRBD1	CASSLSGQGNYEQYF	TGTGCCAGCAGCTTGTCGGGACAGGGCAACTACGAGCAGTACTTC
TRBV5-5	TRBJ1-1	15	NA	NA	CASSLDDLGLTEAFF	TGTGCCAGCAGCTTGGACGATTTAGGCCTCACTGAAGCTTTCTTT
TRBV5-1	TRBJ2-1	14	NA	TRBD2	CASSFLAGDNEQFF	TGCGCCAGCAGCTTCTTAGCGGGCGACAATGAGCAGTTCTTC
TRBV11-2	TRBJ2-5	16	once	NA	CASSPGTDTSIETQYF	TGTGCCAGCAGCCCCGGGACCGATACAAGCATTGAGACCCAGTACTTC
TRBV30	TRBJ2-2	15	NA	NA	CAWSGSGPLTGELFF	TGTGCCTGGAGCGGCTCGGGACCGCTCACCGGGGAGCTGTTTTTT
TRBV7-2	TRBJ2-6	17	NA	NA	CASSYTGARSTGNVLTF	TGTGCCAGCAGCTACACCGGGGCTCGAAGTACGGGCAACGTCCTGACTTTC
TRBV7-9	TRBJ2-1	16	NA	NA	CASSPRTGGPYNEQFF	TGTGCCAGCAGCCCGAGGACAGGAGGGCCCTACAATGAGCAGTTCTTC
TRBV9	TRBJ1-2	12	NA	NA	CASSSGRISYTF	TGTGCCAGCAGCTCTGGCCGGATCAGCTACACCTTC
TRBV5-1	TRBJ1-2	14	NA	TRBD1	CASRFDRGGYGYTF	TGCGCCAGCAGATTTGACAGGGGTGGCTATGGCTACACCTTC
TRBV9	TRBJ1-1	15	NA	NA	CASSVSSMGAQGAFF	TGTGCCAGCAGCGTAAGTAGCATGGGCGCCCAAGGGGCTTTCTTT
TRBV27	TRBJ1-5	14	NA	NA	CASSLGTGHQPQHF	TGTGCCAGCAGTTTAGGAACAGGGCATCAGCCCCAGCATTTT
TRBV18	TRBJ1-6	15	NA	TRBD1	CASSPKTGGVSPLHF	TGTGCCAGCTCACCTAAAACAGGGGGAGTATCACCCCTCCACTTT
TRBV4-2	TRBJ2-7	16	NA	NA	CASSQRAGSSSYEQYF	TGTGCCAGCAGCCAGAGGGCAGGGTCCAGCTCCTACGAGCAGTACTTC
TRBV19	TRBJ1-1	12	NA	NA	CASYQGHTEAFF	TGTGCCAGTTACCAGGGTCACACTGAAGCTTTCTTT
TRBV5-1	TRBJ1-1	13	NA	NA	CASSLAQGSEAFF	TGCGCCAGCAGCTTGGCCCAGGGCTCTGAAGCTTTCTTT
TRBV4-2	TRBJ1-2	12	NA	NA	CASSQDRNGYTF	TGTGCCAGCAGCCAAGATAGAAATGGCTACACCTTC
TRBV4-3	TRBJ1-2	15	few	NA	CASSQDRRGNYGYTF	TGCGCCAGCAGCCAAGATCGGAGGGGTAACTATGGCTACACCTTC
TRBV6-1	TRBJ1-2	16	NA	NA	CASSDLRGGGIEGYTF	TGTGCCAGCAGTGATTTGAGGGGGGGTGGAATTGAGGGCTACACCTTC
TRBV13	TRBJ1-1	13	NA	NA	CASSLRRHTEAFF	TGTGCCAGCAGCCTCCGACGTCACACTGAAGCTTTCTTT
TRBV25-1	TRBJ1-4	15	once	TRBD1	CASSTVQGASEKLFF	TGTGCCAGCAGTACCGTGCAGGGGGCGAGTGAAAAACTGTTTTTT
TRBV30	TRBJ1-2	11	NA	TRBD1	CAWGQGEGYTF	TGTGCCTGGGGACAGGGGGAGGGCTACACCTTC
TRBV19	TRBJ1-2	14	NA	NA	CASRVGTSNYGYTF	TGTGCCAGTCGGGTGGGCACTTCTAACTATGGCTACACCTTC